Reported below is one TCR beta chain. Antigen: not known. TCRdb's copy holds only in-frame clones and misses some; the assay was immunoSEQ multiplex PCR. Altogether 40,000 to 55,000 clones are present, 84% being singletons, with the ten largest covering 0.3% to 0.4%. This sample is part of a study of STAT5B mutations in CD4+ large granular lymphocyte leukemia. Whole-study results and caveats: TRBV06-family usage was enriched in top patient clones (8/27) versus controls (2/35). Patient CD4-sorted repertoires stayed more clonal than healthy ones after leukemic-clone removal. Without HLA matching, higher CD4+ than CD8+ T-LGLL clonality could reflect small sample size. Main leukemic clonotypes were patient-specific, but 25% appeared at low frequency elsewhere.

From germline, CDR1 is SGHAT and CDR2 FQNNGV. The CDR3 spans 15 residues. V was shortened by 1 base and J by 4 bases, with 8 bases between the two germline ends. The clonotype comes from a human donor in good health. Source material: CD4+ T cells from blood buffy coats. The V and J genes are TRBV11-2 and TRBJ2-6, with D uncertain. Written as DNA, the CDR3 is TGTGCCAGCAGCTTAGTTGGACCCGGGGCCAACGTCCTGACTTTC. Amino acids: CASSLVGPGANVLTF.